The rows below give T cell receptor beta chains drawn from one sample of a study of T-cell reconstitution after alpha-beta-depleted transplantation in children. Each CDR3 protein gets one entry after TCRdb re-called the PCR reads with MiXCR. The repertoire has about 640,000 distinct CDR3 sequences, approximately 13% of them found once; the top ten carry around 2%. Sequenced here: PBMCs, mostly from graft donor cells, sampled 360 days after TCRalphabeta/CD19-depleted stem cell transplant. These receptors came from a male patient under 18 who had a stem cell transplant for acute myeloid leukemia, so the T cells may come from the graft donor. Both conserved end residues are part of each CDR3. A D gene is named only where the DNA matches it firmly. Clone size is not always given. Where it is, it says once, few, many or a class for expanded clones.

j_call d_call clone_size v_call cdr3_nt cdr3_aa
TRBJ2-1 NA once TRBV12-3/TRBV12-4 TGTGCCAGCAGTTTTCAGCGTTATCAGTTCGATGAGCAGTTCTTC CASSFQRYQFDEQFF
TRBJ2-7 NA few TRBV9 TGTGCCAGCGGGAGCATGCCCTACGAGCAGTACTTC CASGSMPYEQYF
TRBJ1-2 NA NA TRBV29-1 TGCAGCGTCACTAGGGGAAATGGCTACACCTTC CSVTRGNGYTF
TRBJ2-5 TRBD2 NA TRBV5-1 TGCGCCAGCAGCTTTGGTAAGGCGGGAGGCCAGGAGACCCAGTACTTC CASSFGKAGGQETQYF
TRBJ1-2 NA NA TRBV28 TGTGCCAGCAGTATCCTCCCGGGAGGAAACTATGGCTACACCTTC CASSILPGGNYGYTF
TRBJ2-3 TRBD2 NA TRBV30 TGTGCCTGGAGGGCTAGCGGGAGGACAGATACGCAGTATTTT CAWRASGRTDTQYF
TRBJ1-1 NA few TRBV28 TGTGCCAGCGGTTGGGCGGTTCTCGGCACTGAAGCTTTCTTT CASGWAVLGTEAFF
TRBJ2-7 TRBD2 many TRBV9 TGTGCCAGCAGCCCCACTAGCGCCGGCTACGAGCAGTACTTC CASSPTSAGYEQYF
TRBJ2-1 TRBD2 few TRBV12-3/TRBV12-4 TGTGCCAGCAACCGACTAGCGGGAGGGTACAATGAGCAGTTCTTC CASNRLAGGYNEQFF
TRBJ2-1 NA NA TRBV7-3 TGTGCCAGCAGCCCGGTAGACTACAATGAGCAGTTCTTC CASSPVDYNEQFF
TRBJ2-7 NA few TRBV28 TGTGCCAGCAGTTTTGCTGGATCTGGCGAGCAGTACTTC CASSFAGSGEQYF
TRBJ2-1 NA NA TRBV7-3 TGTGCCAGCTACCTAGAGAGCGCGATGCCCCGCTACAATGAGCAGTTCTTC CASYLESAMPRYNEQFF
TRBJ2-1 TRBD2 once TRBV11-3 TGTGCCAGCAGCTTCGCTAGCGGCCTATACAATGAGCAGTTCTTC CASSFASGLYNEQFF
TRBJ1-2 TRBD1 NA TRBV7-2 TGTGCAAGCAGCTTAGCGGCCAGGGGGCTTAATGGCTACACCTTC CASSLAARGLNGYTF
TRBJ2-2 NA NA TRBV29-1 TGCAGCGTTGGCCCAACGAACACCGGGGAGCTGTTTTTT CSVGPTNTGELFF
TRBJ2-7 TRBD1 few TRBV18 TGTGCCAGCTCACCCCTCCCGGGCCCCGGACAGGGCGCCTACGAGCAGTACTTC CASSPLPGPGQGAYEQYF
TRBJ2-7 NA NA TRBV12-3/TRBV12-4 TGTGCCAGCAGATCCACCGGGGCTCCGGACGGCTTCGAGCAGTACTTC CASRSTGAPDGFEQYF
TRBJ2-7 TRBD2 NA TRBV19 TGTGCCACCGCTACTACTAGCGGGAGAGCCCACGAGCAGTACTTC CATATTSGRAHEQYF
TRBJ2-5 TRBD1 few TRBV18 TGTGCCAGCTCACCACATCCTGGGGACAGGGGGCGAGAGACCCAGTACTTC CASSPHPGDRGRETQYF
TRBJ2-3 TRBD2 NA TRBV4-3 TGCGCCAGCAGCCAAGATTCTAGCGGTAGCACAGATACGCAGTATTTT CASSQDSSGSTDTQYF
TRBJ2-2 TRBD1 many TRBV7-3 TGTGCCAGCAGCGCCTCGACAGGGGTCAACACCGGGGAGCTGTTTTTT CASSASTGVNTGELFF
TRBJ2-3 TRBD2 few TRBV20-1 TGCAGTGCTAGTACGGGAGGGCCGGAGGATACGCAGTATTTT CSASTGGPEDTQYF
TRBJ2-7 NA few TRBV4-2 TGTGCCAGCAGCCAAGATCCAGCGGAGGGCTACGAGCAGTACTTC CASSQDPAEGYEQYF
TRBJ1-5 NA NA TRBV23-1 TGCGCCAGCGGGACCGGTCAGCCCCAGCATTTT CASGTGQPQHF
TRBJ2-5 TRBD2 few TRBV6-1 TGTGCCAGCAGTATGCGGGAGGGCCGCCCAGAGACCCAGTACTTC CASSMREGRPETQYF
TRBJ2-2 TRBD2 many TRBV24-1 TGTGCCACCAGTGGCCCCATAGCGGGAGTCACCGGGGAGCTGTTTTTT CATSGPIAGVTGELFF
TRBJ2-1 NA few TRBV12-3/TRBV12-4 TGTGCCAGCAGTTTTGTAGAGGGGATACAGCTGATCTCCTACAATGAGCAGTTCTTC CASSFVEGIQLISYNEQFF
TRBJ2-2 TRBD2 NA TRBV4-2 TGTGCCAGCAGCCCTCCAAGGCGTGGACTAGCGGGAGGGCTCTACACCGGGGAGCTGTTTTTT CASSPPRRGLAGGLYTGELFF
TRBJ2-1 TRBD2 NA TRBV20-1 TGCAGTGCTAGAGGGGCGGCTAGCGGGAGATCCTACAATGAGCAGTTCTTC CSARGAASGRSYNEQFF
TRBJ2-7 NA few TRBV19 TGTGCCAGTAGTATTCTACCAGGGTTCTCCTACGAGCAGTACTTC CASSILPGFSYEQYF
TRBJ1-1 NA NA TRBV28 TGTGCCAGCAGTTTATCAGGAACTTTCTTT CASSLSGTFF
TRBJ2-1 NA NA TRBV2 TGTGCCAGCAAAGGTTTGAGGGGCCGGAATGAGCAGTTCTTC CASKGLRGRNEQFF
TRBJ2-3 TRBD2 NA TRBV11-2 TGTGCCAGCAGCCCACACCGAACTAGCGGGAGGGCCTCATTGGATACGCAGTATTTT CASSPHRTSGRASLDTQYF
TRBJ1-1 NA NA TRBV7-6 TGTGCCAGCAGGCTCCGGGGCCATCTTATGAACACTGAAGCTTTCTTT CASRLRGHLMNTEAFF
TRBJ1-5 NA NA TRBV20-1 TGCAGTGCTGCAGCCGGGACACTCAATCAGCCCCAGCATTTT CSAAAGTLNQPQHF
TRBJ2-7 NA NA TRBV4-3 TGCGCCAGCAGCCGACAGGCTACTTCCTACGAGCAGTACTTC CASSRQATSYEQYF
TRBJ2-7 NA many TRBV9 TGTGCCAGCAGCAAATGGGACGCAAGCTACGAGCAGTACTTC CASSKWDASYEQYF
TRBJ2-1 NA few TRBV12-3/TRBV12-4 TGTGCCAGCAGTTTCCAGGGGCGCTACAATGAGCAGTTCTTC CASSFQGRYNEQFF
TRBJ2-7 TRBD2 few TRBV20-1 TGCAGTGCTAGAGATCCGGGTGCGGGAGTACTCTACGAGCAGTACTTC CSARDPGAGVLYEQYF
TRBJ2-5 TRBD2 few TRBV7-7 TGTGCTAGCAGCTCGGCAGGGCTCGGGGGGGCCCCAACAGCCCCTCAAGAGACCCAGTACTTC CASSSAGLGGAPTAPQETQYF
TRBJ2-5 NA NA TRBV30 TGTGCCTGGAGTGGGGGGTGGCAAGAGACCCAGTACTTC CAWSGGWQETQYF
TRBJ2-5 NA few TRBV29-1 TGCAGCGTTGAAGGAAAGACAGGGGAGGGGTACCAAGAGACCCAGTACTTC CSVEGKTGEGYQETQYF
TRBJ2-7 TRBD1 few TRBV20-1 TGCAGTGCTAGGGGCCCAGGACAGGATTTATACGAGCAGTACTTC CSARGPGQDLYEQYF
TRBJ2-1 NA few TRBV10-3 TGTGCCATCAGCCCCGGGCCGCGGACCTACAATGAGCAGTTCTTC CAISPGPRTYNEQFF
TRBJ2-2 NA few TRBV5-1 TGCGCCAGCAGCGCCGGTCCTACCGTCCTGTCAAACACCGGGGAGCTGTTTTTT CASSAGPTVLSNTGELFF
TRBJ2-7 NA many TRBV5-1 TGCGCCAGCAGCAAAGGGGTCTCCTACGAGCAGTACTTC CASSKGVSYEQYF
TRBJ2-3 NA many TRBV29-1 TGCAGCGTTGAAGGTTCCAGGGGCTCCCCCACAGATACGCAGTATTTT CSVEGSRGSPTDTQYF
TRBJ2-1 NA few TRBV5-4 TGTGCCAGCAGCTTTTCCCAAGAATTTAGAGAAGATGAGCAGTTCTTC CASSFSQEFREDEQFF
TRBJ2-4 NA NA TRBV28 TGTGCCAGCAGTTCCCCTTCTGGGATAGCCAAAAACATTCAGTACTTC CASSSPSGIAKNIQYF
TRBJ2-5 TRBD2 NA TRBV10-3 TGTGCCATCAGTGAGTCCTGGACTAGCCAAGAGACCCAGTACTTC CAISESWTSQETQYF
TRBJ1-5 TRBD1 few TRBV7-9 TGTGCCAGCAGCCGGACAGGGGTTCAGCCCCAGCATTTT CASSRTGVQPQHF
TRBJ2-1 TRBD2 NA TRBV11-2 TGTGCCAGCAGCTACCTTAGGCGACTAGCGGGAGGGCTGAATGAGCAGTTCTTC CASSYLRRLAGGLNEQFF